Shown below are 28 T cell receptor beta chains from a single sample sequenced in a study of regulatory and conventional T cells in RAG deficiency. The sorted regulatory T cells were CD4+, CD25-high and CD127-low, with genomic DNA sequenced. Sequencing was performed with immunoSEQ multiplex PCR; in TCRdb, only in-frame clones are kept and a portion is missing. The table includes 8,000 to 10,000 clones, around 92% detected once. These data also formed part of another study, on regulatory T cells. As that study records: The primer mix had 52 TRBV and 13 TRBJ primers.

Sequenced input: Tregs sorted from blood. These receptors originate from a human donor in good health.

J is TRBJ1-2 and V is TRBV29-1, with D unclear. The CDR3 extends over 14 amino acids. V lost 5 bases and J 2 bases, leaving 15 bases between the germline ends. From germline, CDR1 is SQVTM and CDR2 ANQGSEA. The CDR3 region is CSVSSQFINYGYTF. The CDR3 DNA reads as TGCAGCGTTTCCAGCCAGTTTATCAACTATGGCTACACCTTC.

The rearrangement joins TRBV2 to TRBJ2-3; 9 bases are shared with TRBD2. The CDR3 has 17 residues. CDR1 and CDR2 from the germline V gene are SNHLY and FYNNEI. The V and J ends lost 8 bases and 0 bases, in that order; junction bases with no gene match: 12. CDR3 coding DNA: TGTGCCAGCCTTATACTAGCGGGCCGTATCAGCACAGATACGCAGTATTTT. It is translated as CASLILAGRISTDTQYF.

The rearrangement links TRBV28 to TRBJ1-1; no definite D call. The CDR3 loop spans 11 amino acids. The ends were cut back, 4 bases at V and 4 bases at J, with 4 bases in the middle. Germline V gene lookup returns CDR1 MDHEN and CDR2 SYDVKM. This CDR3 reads CASSSPTEAFF. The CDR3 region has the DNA TGTGCCAGCAGTTCCCCCACTGAAGCTTTCTTT.

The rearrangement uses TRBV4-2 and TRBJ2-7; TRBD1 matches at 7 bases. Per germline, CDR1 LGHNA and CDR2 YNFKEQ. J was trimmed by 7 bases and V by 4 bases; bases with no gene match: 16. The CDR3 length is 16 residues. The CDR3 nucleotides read TGTGCCAGCAGCCGTGGGAGAACGGGACAGAATAAAGAGCAGTACTTC. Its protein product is CASSRGRTGQNKEQYF.

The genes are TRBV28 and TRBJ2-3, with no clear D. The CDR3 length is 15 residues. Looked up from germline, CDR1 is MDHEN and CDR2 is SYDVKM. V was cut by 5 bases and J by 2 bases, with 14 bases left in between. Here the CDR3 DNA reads TGTGCCAGCAGTCCCGCCGGCACCCTCACAGATACGCAGTATTTT. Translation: CASSPAGTLTDTQYF.

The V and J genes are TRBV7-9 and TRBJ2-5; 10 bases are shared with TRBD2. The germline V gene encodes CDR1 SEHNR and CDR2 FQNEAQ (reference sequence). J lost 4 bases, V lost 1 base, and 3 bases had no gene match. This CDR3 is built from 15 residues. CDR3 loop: CASSLGLAGVETQYF. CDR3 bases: TGTGCCAGCAGCTTAGGGCTAGCGGGAGTAGAGACCCAGTACTTC.

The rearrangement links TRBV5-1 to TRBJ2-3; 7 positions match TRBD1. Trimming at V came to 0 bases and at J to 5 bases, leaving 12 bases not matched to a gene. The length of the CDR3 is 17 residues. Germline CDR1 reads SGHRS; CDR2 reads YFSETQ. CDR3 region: CASSLAEYRGRRDTQYF. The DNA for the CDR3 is TGCGCCAGCAGCTTGGCGGAATATAGGGGGCGTAGAGATACGCAGTATTTT.

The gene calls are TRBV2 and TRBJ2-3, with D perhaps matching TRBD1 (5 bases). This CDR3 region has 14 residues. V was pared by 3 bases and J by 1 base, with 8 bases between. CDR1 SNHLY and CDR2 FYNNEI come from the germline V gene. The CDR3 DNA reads TGTGCCAGCAGTGACGGCAGGGGCACAGATACGCAGTATTTT. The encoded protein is CASSDGRGTDTQYF.

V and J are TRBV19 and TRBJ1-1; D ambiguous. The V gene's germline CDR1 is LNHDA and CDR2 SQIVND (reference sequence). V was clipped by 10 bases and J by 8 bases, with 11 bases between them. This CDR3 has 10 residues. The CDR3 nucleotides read TGTGCCACCGTTGAGCACGAAGCTTTCTTT. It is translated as CATVEHEAFF.

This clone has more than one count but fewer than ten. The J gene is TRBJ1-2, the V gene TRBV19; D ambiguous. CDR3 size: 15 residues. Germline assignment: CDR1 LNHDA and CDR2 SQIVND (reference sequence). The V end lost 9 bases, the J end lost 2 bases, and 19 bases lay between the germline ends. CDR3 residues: CASAWAGNFNYGYTF. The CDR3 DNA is TGTGCCAGCGCATGGGCCGGCAATTTCAACTATGGCTACACCTTC.

CDR3 coding DNA: TGTGCCAGCAGCCTAGCGGGAAACGAGCAGTACTTC. This translates into CASSLAGNEQYF. This rearrangement joins TRBV11-2 to TRBJ2-7; TRBD2 matches 9 bases. Germline values: CDR1 SGHAT, CDR2 FQNNGV. The CDR3 is 12 amino acids. J was trimmed by 5 bases and V by 5 bases; bases with no gene match: 1.

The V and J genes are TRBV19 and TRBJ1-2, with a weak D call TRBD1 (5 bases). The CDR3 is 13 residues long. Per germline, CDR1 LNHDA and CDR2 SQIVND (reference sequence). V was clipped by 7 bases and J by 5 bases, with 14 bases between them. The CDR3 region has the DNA TGTGCCAGTACAGGGCCACGGGAGTATGGCTACACCTTC. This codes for CASTGPREYGYTF.

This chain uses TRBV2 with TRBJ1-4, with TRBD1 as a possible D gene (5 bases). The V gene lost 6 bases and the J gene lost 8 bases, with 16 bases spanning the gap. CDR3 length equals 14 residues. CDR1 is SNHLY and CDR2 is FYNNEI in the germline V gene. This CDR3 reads CASSHDSDKEKLFF. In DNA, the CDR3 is TGTGCCAGCAGCCACGACAGTGACAAGGAAAAACTGTTTTTT.

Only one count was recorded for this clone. This CDR3 is CASSAGAGSPLHF. The CDR3 DNA reads TGTGCCAGCAGTGCAGGGGCCGGTTCACCCCTCCACTTT. The chain couples TRBV2 to TRBJ1-6, with D possibly being TRBD1 (6 bases). Germline V CDR1 and CDR2: SNHLY, FYNNEI. There are 13 residues in the CDR3. V was trimmed by 4 bases and J by 9 bases, leaving 10 bases between them.

This CDR3 reads CASPNSHYEQYF. CDR3 in DNA: TGTGCCAGCCCGAACAGTCACTACGAGCAGTACTTC. This chain joins TRBV6-4 and TRBJ2-7; D call uncertain. In germline, CDR1 is MRHNA, CDR2 SNTAGT. V lost 8 bases and J lost 3, with 11 bases in between. This CDR3 is 12 amino acids long.

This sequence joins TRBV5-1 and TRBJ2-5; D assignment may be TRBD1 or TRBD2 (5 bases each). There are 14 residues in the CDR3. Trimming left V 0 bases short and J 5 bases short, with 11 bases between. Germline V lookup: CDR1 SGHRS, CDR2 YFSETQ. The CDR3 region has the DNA TGCGCCAGCAGCTTGGGTGGCAGGGAGGAGACCCAGTACTTC. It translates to CASSLGGREETQYF.

In DNA, the CDR3 is TGTGCCAGCAGCCGGACAGGGCCCAATCAGCCCCAGCATTTT. It specifies CASSRTGPNQPQHF. The V call is TRBV28, the J call TRBJ1-5; 8 nucleotides align to TRBD1. The germline gives CDR1 MDHEN, CDR2 SYDVKM. This CDR3 contains 14 residues. Trimming removed 6 bases from V and 3 bases from J; junction bases left unmatched: 4.

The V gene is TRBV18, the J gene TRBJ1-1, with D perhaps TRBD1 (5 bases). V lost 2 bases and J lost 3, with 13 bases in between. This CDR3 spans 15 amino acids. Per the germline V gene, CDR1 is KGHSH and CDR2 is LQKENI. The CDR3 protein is CASSPGGEPHTEAFF. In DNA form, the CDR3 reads TGTGCCAGCTCACCAGGAGGGGAACCGCACACTGAAGCTTTCTTT.

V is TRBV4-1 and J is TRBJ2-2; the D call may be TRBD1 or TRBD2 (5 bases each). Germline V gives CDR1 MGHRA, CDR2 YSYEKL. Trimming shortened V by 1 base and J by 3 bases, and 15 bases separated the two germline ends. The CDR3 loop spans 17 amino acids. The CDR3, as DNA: TGCGCCAGCAGCCAAGGAGGGCGGCTAGGGGACACCGGGGAGCTGTTTTTT. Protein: CASSQGGRLGDTGELFF.

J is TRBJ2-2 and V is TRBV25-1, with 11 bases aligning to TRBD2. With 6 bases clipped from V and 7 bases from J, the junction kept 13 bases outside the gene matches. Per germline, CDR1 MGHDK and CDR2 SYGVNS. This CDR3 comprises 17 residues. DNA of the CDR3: TGTGCCAGCAGGGGGGGCCAACTAGCGGGAGTTAGCGGGGAGCTGTTTTTT. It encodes CASRGGQLAGVSGELFF. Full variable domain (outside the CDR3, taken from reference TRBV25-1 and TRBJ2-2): EADIYQTPRYLVIGTGKKITLECSQTMGHDKMYWYQQDPGMELHLIHYSYGVNSTEKGDLSSESTVSRIRTEHFPLTLESARPSHTSQYLCASRGGQLAGVSGELFFGEGSRLTVL.

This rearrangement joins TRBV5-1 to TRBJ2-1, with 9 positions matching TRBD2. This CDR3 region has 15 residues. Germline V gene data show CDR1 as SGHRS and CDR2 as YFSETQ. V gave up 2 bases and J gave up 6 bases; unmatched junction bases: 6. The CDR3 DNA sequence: TGCGCCAGCAGCTTACGGCTAGCGGGGATCAATGAGCAGTTCTTC. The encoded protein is CASSLRLAGINEQFF. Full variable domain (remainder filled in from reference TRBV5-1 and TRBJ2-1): KAGVTQTPRYLIKTRGQQVTLSCSPISGHRSVSWYQQTPGQGLQFLFEYFSETQRNKGNFPGRFSGRQFSNSRSEMNVSTLELGDSALYLCASSLRLAGINEQFFGPGTRLTVL.

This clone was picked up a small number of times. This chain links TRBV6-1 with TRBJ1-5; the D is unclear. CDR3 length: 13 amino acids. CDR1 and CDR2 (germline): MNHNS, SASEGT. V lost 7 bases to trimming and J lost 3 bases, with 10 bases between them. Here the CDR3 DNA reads TGTGCCAGCATGGAAGGCCCCAATCAGCCCCAGCATTTT. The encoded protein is CASMEGPNQPQHF.

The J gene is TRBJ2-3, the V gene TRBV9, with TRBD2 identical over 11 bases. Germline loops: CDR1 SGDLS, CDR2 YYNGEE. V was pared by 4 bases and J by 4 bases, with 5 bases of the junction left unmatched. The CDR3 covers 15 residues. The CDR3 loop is CASSLAGGHADTQYF. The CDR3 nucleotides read TGTGCCAGCAGCCTAGCGGGGGGCCATGCAGATACGCAGTATTTT.

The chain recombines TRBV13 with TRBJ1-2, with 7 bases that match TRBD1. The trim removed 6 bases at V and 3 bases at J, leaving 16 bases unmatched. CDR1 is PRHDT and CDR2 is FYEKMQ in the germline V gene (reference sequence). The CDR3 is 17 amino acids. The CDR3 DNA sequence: TGTGCCAGCAGTACAATACAGGGGCATGGTCATGACTATGGCTACACCTTC. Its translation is CASSTIQGHGHDYGYTF.

The CDR3 nucleotides read TGTGCCAGCAGCGAAACCTATGGCTACACCTTC. Protein product: CASSETYGYTF. The chain links TRBV2 to TRBJ1-2; D unclear. V lost 6 bases to trimming and J lost 4 bases, with 6 bases between them. CDR1 and CDR2 from the germline V gene are SNHLY and FYNNEI. CDR3 length: 11 residues.

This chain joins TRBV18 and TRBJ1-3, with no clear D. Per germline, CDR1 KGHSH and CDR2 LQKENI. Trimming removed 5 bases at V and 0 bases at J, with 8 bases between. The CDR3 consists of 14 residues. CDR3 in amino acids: CASSFEFSGNTIYF. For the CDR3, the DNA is TGTGCCAGCTCATTCGAATTCTCTGGAAACACCATATATTTT.

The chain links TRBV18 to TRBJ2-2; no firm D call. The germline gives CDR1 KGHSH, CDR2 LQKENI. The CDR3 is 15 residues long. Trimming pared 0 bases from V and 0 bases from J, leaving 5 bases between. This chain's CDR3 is CASSPPQTNTGELFF. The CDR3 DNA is TGTGCCAGCTCACCACCCCAGACGAACACCGGGGAGCTGTTTTTT.

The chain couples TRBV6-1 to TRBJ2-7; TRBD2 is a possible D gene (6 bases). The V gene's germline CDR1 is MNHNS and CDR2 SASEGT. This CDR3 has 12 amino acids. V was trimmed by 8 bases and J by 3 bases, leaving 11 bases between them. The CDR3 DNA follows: TGTGCCAGCGGGCGGGGAAACTACGAGCAGTACTTC. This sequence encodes CASGRGNYEQYF.